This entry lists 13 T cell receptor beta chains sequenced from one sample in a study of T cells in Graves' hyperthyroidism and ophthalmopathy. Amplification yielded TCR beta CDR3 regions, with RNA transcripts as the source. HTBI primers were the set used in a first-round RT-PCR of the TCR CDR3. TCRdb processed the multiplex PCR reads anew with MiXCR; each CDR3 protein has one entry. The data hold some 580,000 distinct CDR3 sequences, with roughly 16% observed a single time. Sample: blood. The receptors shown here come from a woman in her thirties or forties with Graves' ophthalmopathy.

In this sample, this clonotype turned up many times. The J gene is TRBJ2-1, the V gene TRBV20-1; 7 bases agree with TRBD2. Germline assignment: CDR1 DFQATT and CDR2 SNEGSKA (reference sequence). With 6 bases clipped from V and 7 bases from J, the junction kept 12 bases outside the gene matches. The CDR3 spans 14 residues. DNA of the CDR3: TGCAGTGCCAGACAGTCGGCGGGAGCTAATGAGCAGTTCTTC. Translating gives CSARQSAGANEQFF.

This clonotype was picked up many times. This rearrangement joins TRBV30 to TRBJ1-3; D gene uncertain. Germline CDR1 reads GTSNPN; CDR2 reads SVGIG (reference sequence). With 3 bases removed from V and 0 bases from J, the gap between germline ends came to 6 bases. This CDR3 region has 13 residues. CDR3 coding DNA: TGTGCCTGGAGCAGCCTCTCTGGAAACACCATATATTTT. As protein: CAWSSLSGNTIYF. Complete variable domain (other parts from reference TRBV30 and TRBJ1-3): SQTIHQWPATLVQPVGSPLSLECTVEGTSNPNLYWYRQAAGRGLQLLFYSVGIGQISSEVPQNLSASRPQDRQFILSSKKLLLSDSGFYLCAWSSLSGNTIYFGEGSWLTVV.

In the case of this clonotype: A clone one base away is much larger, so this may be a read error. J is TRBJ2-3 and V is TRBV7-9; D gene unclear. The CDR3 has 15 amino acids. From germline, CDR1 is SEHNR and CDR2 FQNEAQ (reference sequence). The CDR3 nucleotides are TGTGCCAGCAGCCGAGCTCCGGGTCCCGCAGATACGCGGTATTTT. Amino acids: CASSRAPGPADTRYF.

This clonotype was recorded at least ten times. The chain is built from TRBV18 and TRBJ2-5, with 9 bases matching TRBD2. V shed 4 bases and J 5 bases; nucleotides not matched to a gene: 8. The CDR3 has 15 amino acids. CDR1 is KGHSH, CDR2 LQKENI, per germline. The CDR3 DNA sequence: TGTGCCAGCTCACTTCAAGCGGGAGGTTCTGAGACCCAGTACTTC. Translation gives CASSLQAGGSETQYF.

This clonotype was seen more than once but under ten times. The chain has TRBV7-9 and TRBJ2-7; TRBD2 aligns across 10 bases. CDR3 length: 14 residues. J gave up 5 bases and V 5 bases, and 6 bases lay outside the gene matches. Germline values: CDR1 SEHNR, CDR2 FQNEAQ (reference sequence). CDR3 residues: CASSQGLAAHEQYF. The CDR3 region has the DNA TGTGCCAGCAGCCAAGGACTAGCGGCTCACGAGCAGTACTTC. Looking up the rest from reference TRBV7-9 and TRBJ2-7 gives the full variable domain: DTGVSQNPRHKITKRGQNVTFRCDPISEHNRLYWYRQTLGQGPEFLTYFQNEAQLEKSRLLSDRFSAERPKGSFSTLEIQRTEQGDSAMYLCASSQGLAAHEQYFGPGTRLTVT.

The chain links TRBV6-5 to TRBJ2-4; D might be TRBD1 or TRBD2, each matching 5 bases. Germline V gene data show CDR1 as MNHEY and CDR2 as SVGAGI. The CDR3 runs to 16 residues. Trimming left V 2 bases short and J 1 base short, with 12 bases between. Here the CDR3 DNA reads TGTGCCAGCAGTTACGGTCCAGGGACGGCCAAAAACATTCAGTACTTC. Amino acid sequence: CASSYGPGTAKNIQYF.

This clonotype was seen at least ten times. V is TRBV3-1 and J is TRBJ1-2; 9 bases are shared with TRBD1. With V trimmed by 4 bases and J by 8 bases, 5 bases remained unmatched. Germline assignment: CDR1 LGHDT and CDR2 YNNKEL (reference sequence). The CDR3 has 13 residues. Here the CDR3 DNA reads TGTGCCAGCAGCCGACAGGGGGTAAGAGGCTACACCTTC. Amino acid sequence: CASSRQGVRGYTF.

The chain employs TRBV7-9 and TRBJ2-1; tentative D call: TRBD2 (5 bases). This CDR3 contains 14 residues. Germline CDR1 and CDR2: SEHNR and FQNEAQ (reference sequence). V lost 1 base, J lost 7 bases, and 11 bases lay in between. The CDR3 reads CASSLGLSTNEQFF. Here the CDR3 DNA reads TGTGCCAGCAGCTTAGGACTATCCACAAATGAGCAGTTCTTC.

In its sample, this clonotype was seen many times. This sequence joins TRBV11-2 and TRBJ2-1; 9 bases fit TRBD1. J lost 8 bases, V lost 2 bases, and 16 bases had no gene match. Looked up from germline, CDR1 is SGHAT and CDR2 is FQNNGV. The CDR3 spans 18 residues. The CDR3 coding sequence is TGTGCCAGCAGCTTAAATCCACCGGGACAGGGAGGTTGGCATGAGCAGTTCTTC. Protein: CASSLNPPGQGGWHEQFF.

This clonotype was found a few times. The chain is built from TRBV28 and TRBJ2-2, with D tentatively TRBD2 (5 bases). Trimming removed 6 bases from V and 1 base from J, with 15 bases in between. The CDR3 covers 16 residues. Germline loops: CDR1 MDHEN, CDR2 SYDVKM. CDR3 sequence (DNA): TGTGCCAGCAGGACTCCCGGGAAAGTGAACACCGGGGAGCTGTTTTTT. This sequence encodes CASRTPGKVNTGELFF.

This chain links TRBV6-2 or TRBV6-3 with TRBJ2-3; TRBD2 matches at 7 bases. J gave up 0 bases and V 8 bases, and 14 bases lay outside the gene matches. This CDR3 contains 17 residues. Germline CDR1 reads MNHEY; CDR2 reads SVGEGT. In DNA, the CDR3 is TGTGCCAGCTACCAGAGGGGAGGAGCGGGGAGCACAGATACGCAGTATTTT. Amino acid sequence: CASYQRGGAGSTDTQYF.

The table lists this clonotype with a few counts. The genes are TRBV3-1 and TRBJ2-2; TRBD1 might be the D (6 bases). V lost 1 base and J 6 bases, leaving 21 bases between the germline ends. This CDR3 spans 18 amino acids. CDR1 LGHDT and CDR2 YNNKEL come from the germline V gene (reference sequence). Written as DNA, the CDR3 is TGTGCCAGCAGCCAAGGACCATCACTCACAGGGCGGGCCGGGGAGCTGTTTTTT. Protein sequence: CASSQGPSLTGRAGELFF.

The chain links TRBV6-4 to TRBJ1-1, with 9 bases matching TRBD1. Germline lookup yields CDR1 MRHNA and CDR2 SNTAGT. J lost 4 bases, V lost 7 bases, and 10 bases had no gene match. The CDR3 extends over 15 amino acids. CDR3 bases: TGTGCCAGCACCAACCGGGACAGGGTAGGCACTGAAGCTTTCTTT. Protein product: CASTNRDRVGTEAFF.